This T cell receptor beta chain comes out of a study of vaccination and CD4 T cells after COVID-19 (dated by TCRdb to about 2022). Concerning the study at large: Convalescent patients had a positive SARS-CoV-2 result on nasal swab PCR, and of these patients, several had mild disease and one had severe disease. Participants got two doses of the Pfizer-BioNTech BNT162b2 vaccine (n=8) or two doses of the Moderna mRNA-1273 vaccine (n=2). Control cultures received a CEFX viral epitope pool as the positive control, an HIV-1 Nef peptide pool as the negative control, or no peptide. In ten to eleven COVID-19 convalescent patients and several infection-naive healthy vaccine recipients, the spike-specific CD4+ TCR repertoire before mRNA vaccination was compared with the repertoire after mRNA vaccination. Post-COVID blood samples were collected from convalescent patients a median of approximately 100 days after diagnosis, with a range of about 35 to 180 days. Culture stimuli were overlapping spike peptide pools from SARS-CoV-2 and from the common cold coronaviruses HCoV-NL63, HCoV-OC43 and HCoV-229E. In the convalescent cohort there were six males and four females, among whom were two Hispanic individuals, seven Caucasians, two Asians and one multiracial person. The time from the second vaccine dose to post-vaccine blood sampling had a median of 72 days and ranged from about 12 to 241 days.

Study-wide findings and limitations: Among the post-vaccine SARS-CoV-2-reactive clones in convalescent patients, a median roughly 85% showed up only after vaccination, which suggests vaccine-specific priming. The study included relatively few convalescent patients and did not analyze early timepoints after natural infection. The median count of SARS-CoV-2-reactive clonotypes went up from 21 after infection to 30 to 40 after vaccination, although the change was not significant. Nearly all vaccine-specific clones in convalescent patients (304 of 307) were mono-reactive for SARS-CoV-2 spike rather than cross-reactive with common cold coronaviruses.

Library preparation used PCR. DNA from cultured CD4+ T cells was subjected to TCR sequencing with the Oncomine TCR Beta short-read assay at the Johns Hopkins FTIC core. Genomic DNA was extracted from the cultured CD4+ T cells with the QIAamp micro DNA kit. Oncomine TCR Beta libraries from cultured CD4+ T cells were pooled using unique dual indexes and sequenced on an Illumina iSeq 100. Regarding the original processing steps: Non-productive sequences were removed, and CDR3s not starting with C, not ending with F or W, or shorter than 7 amino acids were discarded. Antigen-specific clonotypes were identified with the MANAFEST web application by comparing peptide-stimulated wells with reference and other culture wells. Positive clones required FDR below 0.05, an odds ratio above 5, and productive frequency above 0.1% in at least two of three replicate wells. A clonotype was classed as cross-reactive if the clonotype showed significant expansion both in SARS-CoV-2 spike wells and in at least one common cold coronavirus spike condition. Levenshtein distances (stringdist) and unrooted phylogenetic trees (ape) in R version 3.6.1 were used to assess CDR3 homology. The public reads were reprocessed in TCRdb via fastp at Q25 and MiXCR, keeping in-frame beta chains. Rows with a matching CDR3 protein are joined into one entry that keeps the most common DNA and genes. The V and J calls were determined by TCRdb, not by the authors. The sample table lists 15,000 to 20,000 distinct CDR3 sequences, approximately 55% of them with a count of one. Approximately 9% of the sample belongs to the ten largest clones.

This specimen's treatment or condition label, interpreted: roughly 10-day PBMC culture with coronavirus spike peptide pools or control peptides (ViraFEST assay). To expand antigen-specific T cells with peptide pools and then pick out the expanded clonotypes through TCR sequencing, the study relied on the ViraFEST assay. The convalescent patients' positive SARS-CoV-2 PCR tests fell between March and December 2020, which was before the Alpha, Beta and Delta variants emerged in the United States. Each well held fewer than 2.5 million PBMCs cultured with 9 to 10 ug/ml peptide pools in IMDM containing approximately 5% human AB serum and around 10 IU/ml IL-2. On days 3 and 7, half of the culture medium was replaced with fresh IL-2-containing medium. CD4+ T cells were isolated after about 10 days of culture through negative selection using the EasySep CD4+ T cell isolation kit. PBMCs were separated from whole blood using Ficoll-Paque Plus gradient centrifugation and then either used fresh or cryopreserved at -140C. In general, triplicate wells were set up for every culture condition.

Here V drops 5 bases and J drops 7 bases, and the junction holds 9 bases not matched to any gene. The cysteine opens and the phenylalanine closes a CDR3 of 16 amino acids. CDR3 DNA only is kept here, 48 bases in frame from base 1. Based on the germline V gene, the CDR1 and CDR2 sequences are KGHDR and SFDVKD. In the case of this clonotype: This clone's antigen is unknown. No clone much larger than this one lies a single base away; base qualities are absent.

The sequencing sample was made of CD4+ T cells from blood, cultured in vitro. Recombination joined TRBV24-1 with TRBJ1-6; 8 middle bases align to TRBD1. The sequence derives from a human donor who had recovered from COVID-19. The DNA sequence is given as TGTGCCACCAGTGCCCCGCACCGGACAGGGAATTCACCCCTCCACTTT. It is translated as CATSAPHRTGNSPLHF.